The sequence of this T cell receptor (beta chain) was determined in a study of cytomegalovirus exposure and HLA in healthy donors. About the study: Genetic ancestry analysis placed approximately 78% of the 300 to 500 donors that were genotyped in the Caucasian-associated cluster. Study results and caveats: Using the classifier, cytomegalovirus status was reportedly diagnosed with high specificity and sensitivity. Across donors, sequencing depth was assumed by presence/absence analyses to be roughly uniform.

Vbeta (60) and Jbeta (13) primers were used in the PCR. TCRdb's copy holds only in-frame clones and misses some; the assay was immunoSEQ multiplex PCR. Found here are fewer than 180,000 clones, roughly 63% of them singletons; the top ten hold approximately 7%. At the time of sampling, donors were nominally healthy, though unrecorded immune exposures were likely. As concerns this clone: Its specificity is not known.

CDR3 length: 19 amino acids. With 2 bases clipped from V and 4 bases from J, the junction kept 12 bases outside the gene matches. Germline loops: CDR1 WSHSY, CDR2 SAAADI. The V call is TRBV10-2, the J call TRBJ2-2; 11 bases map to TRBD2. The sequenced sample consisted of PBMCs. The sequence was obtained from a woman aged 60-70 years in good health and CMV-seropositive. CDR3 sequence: CASSEIGLAGGRGTGELFF. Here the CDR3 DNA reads TGCGCCAGCAGTGAGATAGGGCTAGCGGGAGGACGTGGCACCGGGGAGCTGTTTTTT.